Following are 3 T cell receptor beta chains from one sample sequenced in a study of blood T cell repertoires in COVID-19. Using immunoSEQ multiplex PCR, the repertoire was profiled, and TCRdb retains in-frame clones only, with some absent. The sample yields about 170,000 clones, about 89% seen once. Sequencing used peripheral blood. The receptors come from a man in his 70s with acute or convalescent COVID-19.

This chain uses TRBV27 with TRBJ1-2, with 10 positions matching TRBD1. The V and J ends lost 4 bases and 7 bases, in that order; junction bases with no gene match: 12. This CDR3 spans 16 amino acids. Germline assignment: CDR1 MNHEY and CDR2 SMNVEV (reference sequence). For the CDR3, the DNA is TGTGCCAGCAGTTCCTATCTGACAGGGGGCGCGCCTGGCTACACCTTC. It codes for CASSSYLTGGAPGYTF.

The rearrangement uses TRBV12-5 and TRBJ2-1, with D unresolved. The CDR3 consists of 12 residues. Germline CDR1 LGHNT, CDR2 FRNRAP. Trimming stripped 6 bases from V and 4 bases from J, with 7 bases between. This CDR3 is CASGPNYNEQFF. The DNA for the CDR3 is TGTGCTAGTGGCCCCAATTACAATGAGCAGTTCTTC.

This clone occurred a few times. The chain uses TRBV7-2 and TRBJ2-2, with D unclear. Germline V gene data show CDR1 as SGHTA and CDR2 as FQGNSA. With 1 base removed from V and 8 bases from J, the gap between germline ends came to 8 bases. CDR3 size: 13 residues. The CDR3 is CASSLVTQGELFF. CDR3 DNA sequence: TGTGCCAGCAGCTTAGTAACACAGGGGGAGCTGTTTTTT.